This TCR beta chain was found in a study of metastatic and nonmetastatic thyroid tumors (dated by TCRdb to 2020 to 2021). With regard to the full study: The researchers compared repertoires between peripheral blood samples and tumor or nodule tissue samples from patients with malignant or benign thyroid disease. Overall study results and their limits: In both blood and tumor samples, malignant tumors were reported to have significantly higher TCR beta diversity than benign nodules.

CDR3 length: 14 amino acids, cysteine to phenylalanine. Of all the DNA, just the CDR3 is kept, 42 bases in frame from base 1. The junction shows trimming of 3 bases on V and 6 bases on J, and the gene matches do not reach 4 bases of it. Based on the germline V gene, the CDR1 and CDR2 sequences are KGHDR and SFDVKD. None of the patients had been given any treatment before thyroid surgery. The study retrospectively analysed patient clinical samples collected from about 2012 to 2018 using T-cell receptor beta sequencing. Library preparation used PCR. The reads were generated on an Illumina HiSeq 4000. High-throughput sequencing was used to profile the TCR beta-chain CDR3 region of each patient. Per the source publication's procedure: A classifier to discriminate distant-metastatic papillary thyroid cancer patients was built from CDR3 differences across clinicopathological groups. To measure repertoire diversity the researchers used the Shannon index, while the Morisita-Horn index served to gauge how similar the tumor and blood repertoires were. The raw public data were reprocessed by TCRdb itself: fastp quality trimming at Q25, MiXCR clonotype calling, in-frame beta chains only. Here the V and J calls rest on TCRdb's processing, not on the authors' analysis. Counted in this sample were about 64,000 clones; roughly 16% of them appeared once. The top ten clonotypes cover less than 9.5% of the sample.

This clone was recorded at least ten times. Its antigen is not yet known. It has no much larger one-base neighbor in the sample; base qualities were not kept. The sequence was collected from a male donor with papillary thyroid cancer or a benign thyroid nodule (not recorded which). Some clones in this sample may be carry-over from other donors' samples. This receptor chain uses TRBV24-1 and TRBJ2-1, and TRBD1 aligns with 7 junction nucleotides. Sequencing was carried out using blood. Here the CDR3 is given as CATSDGDSFNEQFF. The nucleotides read TGTGCCACCAGTGATGGGGACAGCTTCAATGAGCAGTTCTTC.